This T cell receptor (beta chain) was documented in a study of cytomegalovirus exposure and HLA in healthy donors. This CDR3 is 15 amino acids long. J gave up 8 bases and V 2 bases, and 6 bases lay outside the gene matches. Germline values: CDR1 LGHNA, CDR2 YSLEER. Study results and limitations: What TCR beta sequences reportedly achieved was accurate prediction of HLA-A and HLA-B alleles in most subjects. Cytomegalovirus-associated TCR beta chains were listed, numbering 164.

Use of 60 Vbeta and 13 Jbeta primers characterized the PCR. Here immunoSEQ multiplex PCR was the method, and the copy in TCRdb shows in-frame clones only, minus some. Of roughly 100,000 clones in the sample, 60% to 80% were seen once. Comment on this clone: What it binds is not known.

The clonotype was recovered from a boy between 10 and 17 years old in good health and CMV-seronegative. The specimen sequenced was PBMCs. This sequence joins TRBV4-3 and TRBJ1-4; TRBD1 agrees at 9 bases. CDR3 DNA sequence: TGCGCCAGCAGCCAACTCACCGGGACAGGGGAAAAACTGTTTTTT. Residues: CASSQLTGTGEKLFF.